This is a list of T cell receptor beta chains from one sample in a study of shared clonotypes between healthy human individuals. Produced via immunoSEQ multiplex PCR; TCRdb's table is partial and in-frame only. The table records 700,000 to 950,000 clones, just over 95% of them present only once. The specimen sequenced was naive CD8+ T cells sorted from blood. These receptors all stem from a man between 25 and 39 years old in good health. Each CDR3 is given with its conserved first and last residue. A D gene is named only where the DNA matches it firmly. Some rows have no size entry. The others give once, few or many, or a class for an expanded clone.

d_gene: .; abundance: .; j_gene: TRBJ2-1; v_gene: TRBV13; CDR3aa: CASSKLAHEQFF; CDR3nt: TGTGCCAGCAGCAAATTAGCACATGAGCAGTTCTTC
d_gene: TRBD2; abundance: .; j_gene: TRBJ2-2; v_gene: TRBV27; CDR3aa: CASSPLGLAGVPNTGELFF; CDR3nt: TGTGCCAGCAGTCCACTCGGGCTAGCGGGAGTCCCGAACACCGGGGAGCTGTTTTTT
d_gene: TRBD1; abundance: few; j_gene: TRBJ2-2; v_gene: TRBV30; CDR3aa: CAWIGVGTENTGELFF; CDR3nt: TGTGCCTGGATAGGTGTAGGGACAGAGAACACCGGGGAGCTGTTTTTT
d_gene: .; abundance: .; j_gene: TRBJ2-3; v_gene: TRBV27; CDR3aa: CASSFASADTQYF; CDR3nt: TGTGCCAGCAGTTTCGCATCCGCAGATACGCAGTATTTT
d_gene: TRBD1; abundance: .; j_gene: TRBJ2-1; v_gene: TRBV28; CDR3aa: CASSTRTGWNEQFF; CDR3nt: TGTGCCAGCAGTACGAGGACAGGGTGGAATGAGCAGTTCTTC
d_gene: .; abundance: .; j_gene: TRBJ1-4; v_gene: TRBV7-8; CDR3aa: CASSLKDFELFF; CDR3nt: TGTGCCAGCAGCTTAAAGGATTTCGAACTGTTTTTT
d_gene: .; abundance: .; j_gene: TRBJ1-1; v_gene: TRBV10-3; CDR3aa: CAIRPDRRQVNTEAFF; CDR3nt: TGTGCCATCAGACCGGACCGACGCCAAGTGAACACTGAAGCTTTCTTT
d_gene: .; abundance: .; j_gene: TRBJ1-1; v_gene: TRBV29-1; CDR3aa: CSVELQGPMNTEAFF; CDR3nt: TGCAGCGTTGAACTCCAGGGGCCCATGAACACTGAAGCTTTCTTT
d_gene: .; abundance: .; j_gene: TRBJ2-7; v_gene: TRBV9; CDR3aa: CASSVKEVAYSYEQYF; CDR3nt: TGTGCCAGCAGCGTAAAGGAGGTAGCCTACTCCTACGAGCAGTACTTC
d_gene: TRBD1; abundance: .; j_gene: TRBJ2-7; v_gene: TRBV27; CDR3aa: CASSPSTGYQSYEQYF; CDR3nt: TGTGCCAGCAGTCCCTCGACAGGGTACCAGTCCTACGAGCAGTACTTC
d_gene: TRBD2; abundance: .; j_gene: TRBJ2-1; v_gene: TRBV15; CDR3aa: CATSRGLAGGRGDEQFF; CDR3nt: TGTGCCACCAGCAGAGGACTAGCGGGAGGGCGAGGGGATGAGCAGTTCTTC
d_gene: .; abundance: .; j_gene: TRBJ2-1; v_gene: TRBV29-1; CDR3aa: CSVEPSLGSYNEQFF; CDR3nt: TGCAGCGTTGAACCTTCGTTAGGCTCCTACAATGAGCAGTTCTTC
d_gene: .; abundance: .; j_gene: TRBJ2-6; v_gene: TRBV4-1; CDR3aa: CASRYSGANVLTF; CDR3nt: TGCGCCAGCCGATACTCTGGGGCCAACGTCCTGACTTTC